This T cell receptor beta chain comes out of a study of control samples from healthy donors and cancer patients. Germline V gene sequence: CDR1 SQVTM, CDR2 ANQGSEA. V gave up 0 bases and J gave up 5 bases, with 16 bases separating them. CDR3 length equals 15 residues. The repertoire was sequenced with immunoSEQ multiplex PCR; TCRdb's copy has only in-frame clones and lacks some. This sample carries roughly 130,000 clones, around nine tenths of them seen once, and the ten largest clones take more than 2%. The clonotype originates from a young man in good health. Sequenced sample: blood. The chain joins TRBV29-1 to TRBJ1-1, with D possibly matching TRBD1 (5 bases). Here the CDR3 DNA reads TGCAGCGTTGAAGATCTCGAGGGGTTGGGGACTGAAGCTTTCTTT. Protein product: CSVEDLEGLGTEAFF.